Detailed here is one T cell receptor (beta chain). Its specificity is unknown. The entry originates in a study of T-cell memory formation after mild COVID-19. Overall study: The study found TCR clusters largely donor specific.

TCR alpha and TCR beta cDNA libraries carrying sample barcodes and UMIs came from 5'RACE with constant-segment primers. One entry per CDR3 protein, called by TCRdb with MiXCR from the 5' RACE reads. The sample has a few hundred thousand distinct CDR3 sequences, roughly 18% seen once; the top ten hold roughly 23%. The study's findings and limits: Unconfirmed was the SARS-CoV-2 specificity of second-wave clones that peaked on day 37. Contracting clones from day 15 to 85 had balanced CD4/CD8; later expanders favoured CD4+.

The sample was PBMCs or a T cell subset sorted from them (not recorded which). The receptor was isolated from a man aged 18-30 years who had mild COVID-19 (a few samples of this study predate the infection). Cell type and time point are not known.

The CDR3: CASSLTKRTDTQYF. CDR3 DNA: TGCGCCAGCAGCCTGACAAAGCGAACAGATACGCAGTATTTT. This chain joins TRBV5-1 and TRBJ2-3; no clear D gene. This CDR3 contains 14 residues. From germline, CDR1 is SGHRS and CDR2 YFSETQ. V was cut by 4 bases and J by 3 bases, with 12 bases left in between. The variable domain in full, completed from reference TRBV5-1 and TRBJ2-3, reads KAGVTQTPRYLIKTRGQQVTLSCSPISGHRSVSWYQQTPGQGLQFLFEYFSETQRNKGNFPGRFSGRQFSNSRSEMNVSTLELGDSALYLCASSLTKRTDTQYFGPGTRLTVL.